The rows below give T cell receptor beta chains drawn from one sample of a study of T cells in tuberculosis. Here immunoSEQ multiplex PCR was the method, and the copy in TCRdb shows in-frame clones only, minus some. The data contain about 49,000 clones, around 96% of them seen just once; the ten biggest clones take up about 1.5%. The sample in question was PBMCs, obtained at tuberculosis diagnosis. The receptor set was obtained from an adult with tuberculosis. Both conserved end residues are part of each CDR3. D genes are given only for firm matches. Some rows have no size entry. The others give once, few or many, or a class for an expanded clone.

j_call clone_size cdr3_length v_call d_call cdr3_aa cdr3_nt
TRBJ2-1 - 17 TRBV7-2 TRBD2 CASSLAGLAGVFNEQFF TGTGCCAGCAGCTTAGCGGGACTAGCGGGAGTTTTCAATGAGCAGTTCTTC
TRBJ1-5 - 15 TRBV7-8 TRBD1 CASSRDSKRNQPQHF TGTGCCAGCAGCCGGGACAGCAAGCGGAATCAGCCCCAGCATTTT
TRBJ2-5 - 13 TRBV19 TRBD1 CASSSTGEETQYF TGTGCCAGTAGTTCGACAGGGGAAGAGACCCAGTACTTC
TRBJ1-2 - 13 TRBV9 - CASSVKGGDGYTF TGTGCCAGCAGCGTGAAGGGAGGGGATGGCTACACCTTC
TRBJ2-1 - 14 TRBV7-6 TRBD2 CASSLAGGSNEQFF TGTGCCAGCAGCTTAGCTGGCGGGAGCAATGAGCAGTTCTTC
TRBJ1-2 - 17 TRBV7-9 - CASSSSGLASGDYGYTF TGTGCCAGCAGCTCGTCGGGACTCGCTTCGGGAGACTATGGCTACACCTTC
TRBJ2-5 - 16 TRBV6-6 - CASSYTWRANEGTQYF TGTGCCAGCAGTTATACTTGGAGGGCCAATGAAGGGACCCAGTACTTC
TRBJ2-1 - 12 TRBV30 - CAWSVPPSGQFF TGTGCCTGGAGTGTACCCCCCTCCGGGCAGTTCTTC
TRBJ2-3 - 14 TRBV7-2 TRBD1 CASSPQGATDTQYF TGTGCCAGCAGCCCCCAGGGGGCTACAGATACGCAGTATTTT
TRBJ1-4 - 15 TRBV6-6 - CASSYEGGDVEKLFF TGTGCCAGCAGTTACGAAGGAGGGGATGTTGAAAAACTGTTTTTT
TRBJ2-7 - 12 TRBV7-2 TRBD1 CASRGGGYEQYF TGTGCCAGCAGAGGGGGCGGCTACGAGCAGTACTTC
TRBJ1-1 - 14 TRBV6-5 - CASSPHRVQREAFF TGTGCCAGCAGCCCCCACAGGGTCCAGAGGGAAGCTTTCTTT
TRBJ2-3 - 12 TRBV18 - CASSPEEITQYF TGTGCCAGCTCACCCGAAGAGATTACGCAGTATTTT
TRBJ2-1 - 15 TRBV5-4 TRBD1 CASSPRTGPYNEQFF TGTGCCAGCAGCCCGCGGACAGGCCCCTACAATGAGCAGTTCTTC
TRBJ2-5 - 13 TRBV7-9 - CASSLVSGETQYF TGTGCCAGCAGCTTAGTTTCGGGAGAGACCCAGTACTTC
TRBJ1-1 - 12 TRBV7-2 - CASSLDIAEAFF TGTGCCAGCAGCTTAGATATCGCTGAAGCTTTCTTT
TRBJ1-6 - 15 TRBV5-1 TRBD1 CASSLLGQGNSPLHF TGCGCCAGCAGCTTGCTGGGACAGGGGAATTCACCCCTCCACTTT
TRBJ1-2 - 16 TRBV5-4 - CASSLPADRPDYGYTF TGTGCCAGCAGCTTGCCGGCAGACAGACCAGACTATGGCTACACCTTC
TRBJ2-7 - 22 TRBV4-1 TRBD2 CASSFTPLSPGLAGGPSSEQYF TGCGCCAGCAGCTTTACCCCACTCAGCCCGGGACTAGCGGGAGGGCCATCAAGCGAGCAGTACTTC
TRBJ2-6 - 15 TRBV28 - CASRPGTSGANVLTF TGTGCCAGCAGGCCTGGGACTTCTGGGGCCAACGTCCTGACTTTC
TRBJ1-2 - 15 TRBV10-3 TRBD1 CAISEGDSSRGGYTF TGTGCCATCAGTGAGGGGGACAGCTCTCGCGGGGGCTACACCTTC
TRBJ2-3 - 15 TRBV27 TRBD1 CASSLSARGRDTQYF TGTGCCAGCAGTTTGAGCGCCAGGGGGCGAGATACGCAGTATTTT
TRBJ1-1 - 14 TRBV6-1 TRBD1 CASSEVGTGAEAFF TGTGCCAGCAGTGAAGTTGGGACAGGGGCTGAAGCTTTCTTT
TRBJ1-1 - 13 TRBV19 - CASSIMRNTEAFF TGTGCCAGTAGTATTATGAGGAACACTGAAGCTTTCTTT
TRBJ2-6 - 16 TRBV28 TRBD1 CASTQQGAEGANVLTF TGTGCCAGCACACAACAGGGGGCGGAGGGGGCCAACGTCCTGACTTTC
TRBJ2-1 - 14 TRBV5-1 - CASSLSSGENEQFF TGCGCCAGCAGCTTGAGTTCTGGGGAGAATGAGCAGTTCTTC
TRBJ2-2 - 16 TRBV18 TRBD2 CASSPLAGQNTGELFF TGTGCCAGCTCACCACTAGCGGGTCAGAACACCGGGGAGCTGTTTTTT
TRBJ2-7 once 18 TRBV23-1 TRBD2 CASSLGTSESWPSLEQYF TGCGCCAGCAGCCTAGGGACTAGCGAGAGTTGGCCCTCATTGGAGCAGTACTTC
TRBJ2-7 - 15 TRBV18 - CASSPTRQGIHEQYF TGTGCCAGCTCACCAACGAGGCAGGGGATCCACGAGCAGTACTTC
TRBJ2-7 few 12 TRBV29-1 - CSVAGSYYEQYF TGCAGCGTCGCCGGGTCCTACTACGAGCAGTACTTC
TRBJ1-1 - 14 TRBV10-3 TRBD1 CAIRRDRVDTEAFF TGTGCCATCAGGAGGGACAGGGTGGACACTGAAGCTTTCTTT
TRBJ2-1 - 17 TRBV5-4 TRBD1 CASSQGASFEGSNEQFF TGTGCCAGCAGCCAGGGGGCGAGCTTTGAGGGAAGCAATGAGCAGTTCTTC